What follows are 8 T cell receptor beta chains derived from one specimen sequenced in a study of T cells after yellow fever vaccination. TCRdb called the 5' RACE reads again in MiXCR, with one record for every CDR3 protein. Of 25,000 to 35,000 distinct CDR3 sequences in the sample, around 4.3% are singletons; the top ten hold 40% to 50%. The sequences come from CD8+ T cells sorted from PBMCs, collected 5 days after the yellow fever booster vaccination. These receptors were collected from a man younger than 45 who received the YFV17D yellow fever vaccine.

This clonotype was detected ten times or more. The DNA of the CDR3 is TGTGCCAGCAGTTTATCAGAGGGGGCAGTCGAGCAGTACTTC. Its translation is CASSLSEGAVEQYF. The chain employs TRBV27 and TRBJ2-7; 7 bases align to TRBD1. Per germline, CDR1 MNHEY and CDR2 SMNVEV (reference sequence). Trimming removed 0 bases from V and 6 bases from J; junction bases left unmatched: 5. The CDR3 runs 14 residues.

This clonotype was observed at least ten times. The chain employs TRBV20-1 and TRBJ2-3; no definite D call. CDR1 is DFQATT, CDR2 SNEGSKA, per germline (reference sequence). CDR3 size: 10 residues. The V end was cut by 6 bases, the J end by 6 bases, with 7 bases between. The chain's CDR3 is CSANYDTQYF. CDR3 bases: TGCAGTGCCAATTACGATACGCAGTATTTT.

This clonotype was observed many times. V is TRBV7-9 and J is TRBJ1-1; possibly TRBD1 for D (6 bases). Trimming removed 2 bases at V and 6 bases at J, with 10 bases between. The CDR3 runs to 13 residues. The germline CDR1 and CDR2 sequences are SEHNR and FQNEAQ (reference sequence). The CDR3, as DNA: TGTGCCAGCAGCTTACCGGGGGCCGCTGAAGCTTTCTTT. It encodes CASSLPGAAEAFF.

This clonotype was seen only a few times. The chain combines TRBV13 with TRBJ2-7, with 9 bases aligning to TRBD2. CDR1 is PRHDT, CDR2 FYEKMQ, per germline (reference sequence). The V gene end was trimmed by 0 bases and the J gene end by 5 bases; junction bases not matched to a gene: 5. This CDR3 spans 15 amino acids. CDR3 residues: CASSLGGAGGHEQYF. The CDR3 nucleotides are TGTGCCAGCAGCTTAGGTGGTGCGGGAGGGCACGAGCAGTACTTC.

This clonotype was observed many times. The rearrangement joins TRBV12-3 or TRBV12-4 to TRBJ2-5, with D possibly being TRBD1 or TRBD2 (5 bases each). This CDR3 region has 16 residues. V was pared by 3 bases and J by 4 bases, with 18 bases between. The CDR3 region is CASSLRGPSVGETQYF. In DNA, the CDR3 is TGTGCCAGCAGTTTGAGGGGCCCCTCTGTAGGAGAGACCCAGTACTTC.

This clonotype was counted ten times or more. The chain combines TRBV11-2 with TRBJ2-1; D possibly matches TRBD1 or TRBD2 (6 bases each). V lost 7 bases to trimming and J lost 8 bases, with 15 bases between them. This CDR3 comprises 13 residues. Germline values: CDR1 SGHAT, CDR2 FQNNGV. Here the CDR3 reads CASNKGGADEQFF. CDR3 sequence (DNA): TGTGCCAGCAACAAGGGGGGCGCGGATGAGCAGTTCTTC.

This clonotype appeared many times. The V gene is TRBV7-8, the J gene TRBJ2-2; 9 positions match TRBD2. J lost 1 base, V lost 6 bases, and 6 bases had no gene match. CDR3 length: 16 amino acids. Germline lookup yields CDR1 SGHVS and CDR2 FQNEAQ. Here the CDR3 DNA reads TGTGCCAGCAGTGACAAGCGGGGGGAGAACACCGGGGAGCTGTTTTTT. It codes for CASSDKRGENTGELFF. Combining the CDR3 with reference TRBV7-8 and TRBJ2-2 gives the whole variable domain GAGVSQSPRYKVAKRGQDVALRCDPISGHVSLFWYQQALGQGPEFLTYFQNEAQLDKSGLPSDRFFAERPEGSVSTLKIQRTQQEDSAVYLCASSDKRGENTGELFFGEGSRLTVL.

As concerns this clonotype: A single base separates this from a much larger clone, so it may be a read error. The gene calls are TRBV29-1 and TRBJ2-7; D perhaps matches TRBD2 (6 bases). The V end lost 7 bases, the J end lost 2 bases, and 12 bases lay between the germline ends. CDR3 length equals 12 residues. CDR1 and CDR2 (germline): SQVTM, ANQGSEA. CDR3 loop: CSGRDWPYEQYF. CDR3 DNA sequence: TGCAGCGGCCGGGACTGGCCCTACGAGCAGTACTTC.